This record concerns one T cell receptor (beta chain) sequence. Data came from immunoSEQ multiplex PCR; TCRdb stores just in-frame clones and leaves some out. The data show approximately 290,000 clones, about nine tenths seen once. This specimen comes from a study of blood T cell repertoires in COVID-19. The CDR3 loop spans 17 amino acids. Germline values: CDR1 LGHNA, CDR2 YSLEER. Trimming shortened V by 3 bases and J by 2 bases, and 18 bases separated the two germline ends. The chain carries TRBV4-3 and TRBJ2-3, with D perhaps matching TRBD2 (6 bases). The TCR sequence derives from a man between 18 and 29 years old with active or convalescent COVID-19. Input material: peripheral blood. DNA of the CDR3: TGCGCCAGCAGCCAGAGTTCCCAGCGGGTCTCCACAGATACGCAGTATTTT. Encoded protein: CASSQSSQRVSTDTQYF.